Presented here are 11 T cell receptor beta chains from one specimen sequenced in a study of CD8 T cell repertoires and HIV-1 epitope variants. Data came from immunoSEQ multiplex PCR; TCRdb stores just in-frame clones and leaves some out. The sample includes roughly 100,000 clones, roughly 80% of them seen just once. The sequencing input was uncultured baseline CD8+ T cells from peripheral blood mononuclear cells (PBMCs). The receptors originated from a male donor with HIV.

This chain links TRBV6-5 with TRBJ2-7, with 10 positions matching TRBD2. After removal of 5 bases from V and 6 bases from J, the junction contained 7 bases not matched to a gene. CDR3 length: 14 amino acids. CDR1 is MNHEY, CDR2 SVGAGI, per germline. The CDR3 nucleotides are TGTGCCAGCAGTGCCAGGACTAGCGGTATCGAGCAGTACTTC. Translation gives CASSARTSGIEQYF.

The table lists this clone with a few counts. This chain uses TRBV7-6 with TRBJ1-3; 10 positions match TRBD1. The CDR3 has 18 amino acids. V trimming: 5 bases; J trimming: 0 bases; junction bases outside the gene matches: 10. Per germline, CDR1 SGHVS and CDR2 FNYEAQ. The CDR3 sequence: CASSTGQGPAYSGNTIYF. The DNA of the CDR3 is TGTGCCAGCAGCACGGGACAGGGGCCGGCGTACTCTGGAAACACCATATATTTT.

This chain joins TRBV10-3 and TRBJ2-1, with 12 positions matching TRBD2. The trim removed 2 bases at V and 2 bases at J, leaving 1 base unmatched. Germline lookup yields CDR1 ENHRY and CDR2 SYGVKD. The CDR3 is made up of 16 amino acids. CDR3 sequence (DNA): TGTGCCATCAGTGAGACTAGCGGGGGGACCTACAATGAGCAGTTCTTC. This gives the protein CAISETSGGTYNEQFF.

The chain couples TRBV11-2 to TRBJ2-2; no definite D call. Per the germline V gene, CDR1 is SGHAT and CDR2 is FQNNGV. This CDR3 is 15 amino acids long. Trimming shortened V by 1 base and J by 7 bases, and 13 bases separated the two germline ends. In DNA, the CDR3 is TGTGCCAGCAGCTTAGGGCAGTTAGAGGTCGGGGAGCTGTTTTTT. This translates into CASSLGQLEVGELFF.

This chain connects TRBV30 to TRBJ1-1, with TRBD1 as a possible D gene (5 bases). Germline V gene sequence: CDR1 GTSNPN, CDR2 SVGIG (reference sequence). This CDR3 has 14 amino acids. Deletions cut 2 bases from V and 1 base from J, with 11 bases between. Here the CDR3 DNA reads TGTGCCTGGAGTCGAATGGGGGGGAACACTGAAGCTTTCTTT. Translated, it gives CAWSRMGGNTEAFF. Variable domain in full (rest from reference TRBV30 and TRBJ1-1): SQTIHQWPATLVQPVGSPLSLECTVEGTSNPNLYWYRQAAGRGLQLLFYSVGIGQISSEVPQNLSASRPQDRQFILSSKKLLLSDSGFYLCAWSRMGGNTEAFFGQGTRLTVV.

This chain uses TRBV5-1 with TRBJ2-5, with D hard to call. Germline CDR1 and CDR2: SGHRS and YFSETQ. Trimming took off 2 bases at V and 1 base at J, with 12 bases between the two ends. The CDR3 totals 15 residues. CDR3 region: CASSLIRAPQETQYF. The CDR3 coding sequence is TGCGCCAGCAGCTTAATAAGAGCGCCCCAAGAGACCCAGTACTTC.

This chain's CDR3 is CASSRGVDQPQHF. The CDR3 DNA reads as TGTGCCAGCAGCCGGGGGGTGGACCAGCCCCAGCATTTT. The chain employs TRBV6-5 and TRBJ1-5, with D possibly matching TRBD1 (5 bases). Germline CDR1 is MNHEY and CDR2 is SVGAGI. CDR3 size: 13 residues. Deletions cut 6 bases from V and 7 bases from J, with 13 bases between.

This clone was observed a few times. DNA of the CDR3: TGCGCCAGCAGCCAAGATGAGGGAGACAGGATCTATGGCTACACCTTC. It translates to CASSQDEGDRIYGYTF. This chain uses TRBV4-3 with TRBJ1-2, with a weak D call TRBD1 (6 bases). The germline V gene encodes CDR1 LGHNA and CDR2 YSLEER. Trimming cost V 0 bases and J 4 bases, with 15 bases left between them. CDR3 size: 16 residues.

V usage is TRBV19 and J usage is TRBJ1-5; a possible D gene is TRBD1 (5 bases). The germline CDR1 and CDR2 sequences are LNHDA and SQIVND (reference sequence). The CDR3 is 17 residues long. Trimming removed 5 bases at V and 1 base at J, with 18 bases between. The CDR3: CASSLGGGEVSNQPQHF. In DNA, the CDR3 is TGTGCCAGTAGTTTGGGGGGGGGAGAGGTAAGCAATCAGCCCCAGCATTTT.

The V gene is TRBV28, the J gene TRBJ2-2, with TRBD1 matching 8 bases. The ends lost 6 bases at V and 6 bases at J; junction bases unmatched: 3. CDR3 length: 13 amino acids. Germline V gene sequence: CDR1 MDHEN, CDR2 SYDVKM. CDR3 residues: CASRKQGAGELFF. The CDR3 bases are TGTGCCAGCAGGAAACAGGGGGCCGGGGAGCTGTTTTTT.

This clone appeared a single time. The chain employs TRBV27 and TRBJ1-1; D call uncertain. V lost 6 bases and J 0 bases, leaving 2 bases between the germline ends. The CDR3 spans 11 residues. CDR1 and CDR2 (germline): MNHEY, SMNVEV (reference sequence). The CDR3 region has the DNA TGTGCCAGCAGGTTGAACACTGAAGCTTTCTTT. This gives the protein CASRLNTEAFF.